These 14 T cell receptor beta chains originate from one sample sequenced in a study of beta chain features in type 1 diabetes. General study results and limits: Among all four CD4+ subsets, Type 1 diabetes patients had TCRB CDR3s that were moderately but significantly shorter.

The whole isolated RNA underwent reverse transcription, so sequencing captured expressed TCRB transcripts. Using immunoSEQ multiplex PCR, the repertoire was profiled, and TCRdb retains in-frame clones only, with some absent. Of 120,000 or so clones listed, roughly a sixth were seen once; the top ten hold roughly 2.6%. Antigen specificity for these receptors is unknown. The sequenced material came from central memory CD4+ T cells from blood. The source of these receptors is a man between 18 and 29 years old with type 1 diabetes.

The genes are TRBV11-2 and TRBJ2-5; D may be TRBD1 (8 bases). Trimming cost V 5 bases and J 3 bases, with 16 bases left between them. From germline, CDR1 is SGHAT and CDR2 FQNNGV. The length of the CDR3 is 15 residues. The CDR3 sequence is CASSQRTGREETQYF. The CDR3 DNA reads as TGTGCCAGCAGCCAACGGACAGGGAGGGAAGAGACCCAGTACTTC.

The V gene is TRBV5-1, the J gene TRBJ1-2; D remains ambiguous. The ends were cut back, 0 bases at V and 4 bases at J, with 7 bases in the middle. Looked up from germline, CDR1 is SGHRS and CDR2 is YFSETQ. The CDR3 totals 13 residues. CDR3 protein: CASSLADFYGYTF. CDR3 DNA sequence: TGCGCCAGCAGCTTGGCAGACTTCTATGGCTACACCTTC.

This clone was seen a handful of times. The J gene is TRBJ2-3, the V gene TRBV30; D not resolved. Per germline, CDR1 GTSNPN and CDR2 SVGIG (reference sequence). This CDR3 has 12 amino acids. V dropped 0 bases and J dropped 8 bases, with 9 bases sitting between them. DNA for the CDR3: TGTGCCTGGAGTGTATTCACCGGTACGCAGTATTTT. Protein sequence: CAWSVFTGTQYF.

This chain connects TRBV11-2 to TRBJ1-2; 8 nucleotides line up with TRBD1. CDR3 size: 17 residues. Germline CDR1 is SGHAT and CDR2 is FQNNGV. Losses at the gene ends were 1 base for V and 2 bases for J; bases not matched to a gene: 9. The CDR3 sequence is CASSLVIWGQENYGYTF. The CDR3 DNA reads TGTGCCAGCAGCTTAGTTATTTGGGGACAGGAAAACTATGGCTACACCTTC.

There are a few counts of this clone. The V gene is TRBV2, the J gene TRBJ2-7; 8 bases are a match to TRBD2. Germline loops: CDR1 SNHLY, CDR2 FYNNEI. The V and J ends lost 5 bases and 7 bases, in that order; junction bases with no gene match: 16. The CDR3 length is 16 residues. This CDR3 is CASSRYLTSERKEQYF. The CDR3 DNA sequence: TGTGCCAGCAGTAGATACCTGACTAGCGAAAGGAAAGAGCAGTACTTC. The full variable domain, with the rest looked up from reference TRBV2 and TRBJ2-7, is EPEVTQTPSHQVTQMGQEVILRCVPISNHLYFYWYRQILGQKVEFLVSFYNNEISEKSEIFDDQFSVERPDGSNFTLKIRSTKLEDSAMYFCASSRYLTSERKEQYFGPGTRLTVT.

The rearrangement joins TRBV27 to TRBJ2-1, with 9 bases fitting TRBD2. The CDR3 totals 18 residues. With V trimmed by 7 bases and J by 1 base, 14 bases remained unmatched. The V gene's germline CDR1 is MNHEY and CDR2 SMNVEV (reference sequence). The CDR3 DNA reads TGTGCCAGCAACTGGGGGAGGGTAGCGGGAGTTTCCTACAATGAGCAGTTCTTC. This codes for CASNWGRVAGVSYNEQFF.

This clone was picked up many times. The CDR3 bases are TGTGCCTGGAGTGCCTCGGCCAGCCCCCAAGAGACCCAGTACTTC. This translates into CAWSASASPQETQYF. The rearrangement joins TRBV30 to TRBJ2-5; no firm D call. This CDR3 spans 15 amino acids. V was clipped by 1 base and J by 1 base, with 13 bases between them. Germline V gives CDR1 GTSNPN, CDR2 SVGIG (reference sequence).

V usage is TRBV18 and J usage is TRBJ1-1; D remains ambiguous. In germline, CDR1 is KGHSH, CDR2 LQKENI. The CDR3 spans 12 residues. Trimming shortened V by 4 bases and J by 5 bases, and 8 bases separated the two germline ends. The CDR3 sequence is CASSREGTEAFF. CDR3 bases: TGTGCCAGCTCACGGGAAGGGACTGAAGCTTTCTTT.

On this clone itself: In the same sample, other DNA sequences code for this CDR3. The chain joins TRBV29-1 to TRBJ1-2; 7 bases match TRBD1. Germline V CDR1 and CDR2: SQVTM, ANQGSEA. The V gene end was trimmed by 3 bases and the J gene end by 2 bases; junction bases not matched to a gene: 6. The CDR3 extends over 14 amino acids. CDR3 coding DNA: TGCAGCGTTGAGGGAAGGGGGCGCAACTATGGCTACACCTTC. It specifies CSVEGRGRNYGYTF.

DNA of the CDR3: TGTGCCAGCGAGGTCGCAGGGAGAGCCAAAAACATTCAGTACTTC. Its protein product is CASEVAGRAKNIQYF. The chain employs TRBV28 and TRBJ2-4; either TRBD1 or TRBD2 may fit D (5 bases each). The CDR3 length is 15 residues. Trimming took 8 bases from V and 0 from J, leaving 14 bases between them. Germline CDR1 and CDR2: MDHEN and SYDVKM. Complete variable domain (other parts from reference TRBV28 and TRBJ2-4): DVKVTQSSRYLVKRTGEKVFLECVQDMDHENMFWYRQDPGLGLRLIYFSYDVKMKEKGDIPEGYSVSREKKERFSLILESASTNQTSMYLCASEVAGRAKNIQYFGAGTRLSVL.

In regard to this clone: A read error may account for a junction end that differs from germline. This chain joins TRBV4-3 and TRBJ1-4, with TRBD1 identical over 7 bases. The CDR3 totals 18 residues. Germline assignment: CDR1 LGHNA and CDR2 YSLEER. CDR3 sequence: CAISYRLGQVATNEKLFF. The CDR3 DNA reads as TGCGCCATCAGCTACCGATTAGGACAGGTTGCAACTAATGAAAAACTGTTTTTT.

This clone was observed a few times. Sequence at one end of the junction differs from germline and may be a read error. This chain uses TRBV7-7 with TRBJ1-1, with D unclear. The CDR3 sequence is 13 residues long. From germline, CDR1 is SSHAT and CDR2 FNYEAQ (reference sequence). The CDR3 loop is CASSLGPFTEAFF. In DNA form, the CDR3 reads TGTGCTAGCAGCCTGGGCCCGTTCACTGAAGCTTTCTTT.

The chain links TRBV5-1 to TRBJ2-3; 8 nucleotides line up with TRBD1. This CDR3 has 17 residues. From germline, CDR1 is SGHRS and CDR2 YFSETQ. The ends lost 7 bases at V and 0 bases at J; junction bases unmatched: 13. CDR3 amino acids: CASDPGQGMTSTDTQYF. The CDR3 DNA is TGCGCCAGCGACCCCGGACAGGGTATGACTAGCACAGATACGCAGTATTTT.

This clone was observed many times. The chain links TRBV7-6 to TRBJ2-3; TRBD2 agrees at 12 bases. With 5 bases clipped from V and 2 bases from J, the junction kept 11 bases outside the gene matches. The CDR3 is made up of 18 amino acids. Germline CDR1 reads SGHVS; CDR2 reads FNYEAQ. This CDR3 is CASSPRLAGGRNTDTQYF. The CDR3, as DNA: TGTGCCAGCAGCCCCCGCCTAGCGGGGGGGCGAAACACAGATACGCAGTATTTT.